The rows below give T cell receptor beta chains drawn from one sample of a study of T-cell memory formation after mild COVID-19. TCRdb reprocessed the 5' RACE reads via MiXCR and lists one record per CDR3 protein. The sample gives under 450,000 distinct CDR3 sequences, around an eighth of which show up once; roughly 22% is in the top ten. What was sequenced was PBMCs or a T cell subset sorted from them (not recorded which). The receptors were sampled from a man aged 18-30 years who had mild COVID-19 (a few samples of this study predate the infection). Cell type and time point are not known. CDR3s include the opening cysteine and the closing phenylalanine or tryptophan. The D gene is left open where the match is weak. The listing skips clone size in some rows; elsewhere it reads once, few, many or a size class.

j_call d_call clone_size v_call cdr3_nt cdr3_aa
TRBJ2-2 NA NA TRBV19 TGTGCCAGTAGTATGGCGGGATCCAGGGAGCTGTTTTTT CASSMAGSRELFF
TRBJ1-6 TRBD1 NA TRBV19 TGTGCCAGTAGTAAAGGCCCAGGGACAGCCGATTCACGCCTCCACTTT CASSKGPGTADSRLHF
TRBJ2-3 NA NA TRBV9 TGTGCCAGCAGCGTAGACAGGATGCCAGATACGCAGTATTTT CASSVDRMPDTQYF
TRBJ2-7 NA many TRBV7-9 TGTGCCAGCAGCTCCGAGTTCTCCTACGAGCAGTACTTC CASSSEFSYEQYF
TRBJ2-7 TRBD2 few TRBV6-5 TGTGCCAGCAGTAAGTTTAGCGGGGGATCCTACGAGCAGTACTTC CASSKFSGGSYEQYF
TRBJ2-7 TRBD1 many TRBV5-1 TGCGCCAGCAGCTTTTGGACAGGGGACCCCTACGAGCAGTACTTC CASSFWTGDPYEQYF
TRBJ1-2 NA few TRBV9 TGTGCCAGCAGCGTAGCGCTATTAGCTAACTATGGCTACACCTTC CASSVALLANYGYTF
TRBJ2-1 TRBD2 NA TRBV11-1 TGTGCCAGCAGCCCCCCGGGACTAGCGGGGGGGATGGATGAGCAGTTCTTC CASSPPGLAGGMDEQFF
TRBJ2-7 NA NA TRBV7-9 TGTGCCAGCAGTTTTAGCGCTAGTACCGACGAGCAGTACTTC CASSFSASTDEQYF
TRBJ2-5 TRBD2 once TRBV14 TGTGCCAGCAGCCAACTAGCGGGGGGAGGTCGAGAGACCCAGTACTTC CASSQLAGGGRETQYF
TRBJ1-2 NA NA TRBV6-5 TGTGCCAGCAGTCAAATCAAGGGCGATGGCTACACCTTC CASSQIKGDGYTF
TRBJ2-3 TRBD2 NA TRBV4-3 TGCGCCAGCAGCAGACGCGGGGGGACCTCTAGCACAGATACGCAGTATTTT CASSRRGGTSSTDTQYF
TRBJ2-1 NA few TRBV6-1 TGTGCCAGCAGTCCCTTGCGGGCGGGCTACAATGAGCAGTTCTTC CASSPLRAGYNEQFF
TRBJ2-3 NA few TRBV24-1 TGTGCCACCAGTGATCCCAACCCGGACGGGTCTAGCACAGATACGCAGTATTTT CATSDPNPDGSSTDTQYF
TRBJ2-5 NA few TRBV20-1 TGCAGTGCTATTTCAGAGAGAGAGACCCAGTACTTC CSAISERETQYF
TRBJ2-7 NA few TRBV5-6 TGTGCCAGCAGCGCGGCCGGGTCCACGTACGAGCAGTACTTC CASSAAGSTYEQYF
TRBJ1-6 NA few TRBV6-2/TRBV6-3 TGTGCCAGCAGGCCCCAAGGATCACCCCTCCACTTT CASRPQGSPLHF
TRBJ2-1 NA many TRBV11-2 TGTGCCAGCAGCTCCGTGGGGGATGAGCAGTTCTTC CASSSVGDEQFF
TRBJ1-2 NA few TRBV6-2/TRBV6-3 TGTGCCAGCAGTTACAGCCGGGGGGGACTATACGGCTACACCTTC CASSYSRGGLYGYTF
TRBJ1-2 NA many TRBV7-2 TGTGCCAGCAGCCCGGACAGTAACTATGGCTACACCTTC CASSPDSNYGYTF
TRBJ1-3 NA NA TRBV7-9 TGTGCCAGCAGCGCGACGGCCTCTGGAAACACCATATATTTT CASSATASGNTIYF
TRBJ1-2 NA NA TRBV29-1 TGCAGCGTTCGGGACATCGGTTATGGCTACACCTTC CSVRDIGYGYTF
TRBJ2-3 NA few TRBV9 TGTGCCAGCAGCCCGAGGGATTACACAGATACGCAGTATTTT CASSPRDYTDTQYF
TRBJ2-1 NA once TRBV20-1 TGCAGTGCTACCAACGGCAGGGTCAATGAGCAGTTCTTC CSATNGRVNEQFF
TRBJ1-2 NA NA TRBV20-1 TGCAGTGCTAGAGATCCCGAAGTTCCTAACTATGGCTACACCTTC CSARDPEVPNYGYTF
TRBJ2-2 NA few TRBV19 TGTGCCAGTAGTATCACGGGTCTCTCCGGGGAGCTGTTTTTT CASSITGLSGELFF
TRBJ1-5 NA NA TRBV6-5 TGTGCCAGCAGCCCCTGGCGGGTCCGTAGTCAGCAGCCCCAGCATTTT CASSPWRVRSQQPQHF
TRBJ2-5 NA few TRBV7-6 TGTGCCAGCAGCTTAGCCGGCAGGGTTATCCAAGAGACCCAGTACTTC CASSLAGRVIQETQYF
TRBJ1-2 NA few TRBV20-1 TGCAGTGCTAGAGACGGCCCCGAGGGCTACACCTTC CSARDGPEGYTF
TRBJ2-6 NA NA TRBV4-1 TGCGCCAGCAGCCAAGATCTCCGCGTCCTGACTTTC CASSQDLRVLTF
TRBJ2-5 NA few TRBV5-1 TGCGCCAGCAGCGCCGGGAGCAAAGAAGAGACCCAGTACTTC CASSAGSKEETQYF
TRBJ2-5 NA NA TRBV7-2 TGTGCCAGCAGCTTTCCGGGGGCCGAGACCCAGTACTTC CASSFPGAETQYF
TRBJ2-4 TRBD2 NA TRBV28 TGTGCCAGCAGCCGCCTCCCGGGGGGAGGTCTAGCCAAAAACATTCAGTACTTC CASSRLPGGGLAKNIQYF
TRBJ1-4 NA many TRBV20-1 TGCAGTGCTAGACGGGCGGTCCATGAAAAACTGTTTTTT CSARRAVHEKLFF
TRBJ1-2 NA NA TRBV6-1 TGTGCCAGCAGTGGAGGGCATAGCAGAGAGGGCTATGGCTACACCTTC CASSGGHSREGYGYTF
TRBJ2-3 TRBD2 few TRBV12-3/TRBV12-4 TGTGCCAGCAGGACCTCTAGCGGGTCTTTCACAGATACGCAGTATTTT CASRTSSGSFTDTQYF
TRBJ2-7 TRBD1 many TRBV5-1 TGCGCCAGCAGCTTTGTCCCCACAGGGGAATTCTCCTACGAGCAGTACTTC CASSFVPTGEFSYEQYF
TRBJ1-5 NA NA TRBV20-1 TGCAGTGCTAAACCGGGGGGAGGTCAGCCCCAGCATTTT CSAKPGGGQPQHF
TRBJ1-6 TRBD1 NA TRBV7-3 TGTGCCAGCAGCTTAAGGGGACAGGGAGAATCACCCCTCCACTTT CASSLRGQGESPLHF
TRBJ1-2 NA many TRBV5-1 TGCGCCAGCAGCTCCGGGACCCTAGGTGGCTACACCTTC CASSSGTLGGYTF
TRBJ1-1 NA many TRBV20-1 TGCAGTGCTAGAGGGGGTGGAGTAGCTTTCTTT CSARGGGVAFF
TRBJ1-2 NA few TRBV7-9 TGTGCCAGCGGCAACCCCTATGGATACACCTTC CASGNPYGYTF
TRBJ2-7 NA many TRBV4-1 TGCGCCAGCAGCCAAGAAGCCAGTACCTACGAGCAGTACTTC CASSQEASTYEQYF
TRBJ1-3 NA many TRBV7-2 TGTGCCAGCAGCTCCAGGGTCTCTGGAAACACCATATATTTT CASSSRVSGNTIYF
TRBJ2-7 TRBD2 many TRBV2 TGTGCCAGCCGGGGGGGGCTAACGCTGGGCGAGCAGTACTTC CASRGGLTLGEQYF
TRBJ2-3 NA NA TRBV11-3 TGTGCCAGCAGCCAGTTAGGCGGCGGGGTCACAGATACGCAGTATTTT CASSQLGGGVTDTQYF
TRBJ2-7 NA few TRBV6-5 TGTGCCAGCGGAGTTACGGATGTTCTCTACGAGCAGTACTTC CASGVTDVLYEQYF
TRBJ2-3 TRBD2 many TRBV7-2 TGTGCCAGCAGCTTAGTAGATGAACTAGCGAACACAGATACGCAGTATTTT CASSLVDELANTDTQYF